This paragraph covers one T cell receptor beta chain sequence. Its antigen remains unknown. The data originate from a study of shared clonotypes between healthy human individuals. Study-wide points: Among non-shared clonotypes, generation probabilities were lower than among those shared by all four donors. Generally, estimated richness proved larger in naive subsets than it did in memory subsets. Blood was the sole source, and tissue repertoires probably differ.

Measured with immunoSEQ multiplex PCR; TCRdb has only the in-frame clones, and not every one. The sample contains roughly 2.2 million clones, about 90% of which appear only once. This sequence originates from a man between 18 and 29 years old in good health. Some clones in this sample may be carry-over from other donors' samples. Input material: naive CD4+ T cells from PBMCs. Subset indicated: CD45RA+ positively selected.

CDR3 in amino acids: CAWTTSGYTDTQYF. In DNA form, the CDR3 reads TGTGCCTGGACGACTAGCGGCTACACAGATACGCAGTATTTT. The chain carries TRBV30 and TRBJ2-3; 9 bases map to TRBD2. CDR3 length: 14 amino acids. With 4 bases clipped from V and 2 bases from J, the junction kept 4 bases outside the gene matches. Germline CDR1 GTSNPN, CDR2 SVGIG (reference sequence). The full variable domain, in which reference TRBV30 and TRBJ2-3 provide the parts outside the CDR3, is SQTIHQWPATLVQPVGSPLSLECTVEGTSNPNLYWYRQAAGRGLQLLFYSVGIGQISSEVPQNLSASRPQDRQFILSSKKLLLSDSGFYLCAWTTSGYTDTQYFGPGTRLTVL.